A single sample gave rise to the 19 T cell receptor beta chains below, sequenced in a study of tumor-infiltrating lymphocytes in primary liver carcinoma. Germline DNA was also extracted, while the blood RNA originated from unsorted whole blood. With a constant-region primer, TCR beta cDNA was made from approximately 450 ng of total RNA. Libraries for TCR beta were built through three nested multiplex PCR rounds, which together made up a slightly modified ARM-PCR procedure. The opening two PCR rounds, around 10 cycles each, paired TRBV1-TRBV30 forward primers with a C-beta reverse primer. In TCRdb, the multiplex PCR reads were re-called with MiXCR into one record per CDR3 protein. The table shows 250,000 to 350,000 distinct CDR3 sequences, with more than 55% occurring only once. The source material was peripheral blood. Every receptor here comes from a woman aged 25-40 years with primary liver carcinoma and hepatitis B virus infection.

The chain carries TRBV29-1 and TRBJ2-3; the match to TRBD1 covers 7 bases. The J segment lost 2 bases and the V segment lost 5 bases, leaving 4 bases of the junction unmatched. The germline V gene encodes CDR1 SQVTM and CDR2 ANQGSEA. This CDR3 spans 13 amino acids. The DNA for the CDR3 is TGCAGCGTTTCGGGACAGAACACAGATACGCAGTATTTT. It specifies CSVSGQNTDTQYF.

There are a few counts of this clonotype. J is TRBJ1-2 and V is TRBV7-9; 7 positions agree with TRBD1. CDR1 SEHNR and CDR2 FQNEAQ come from the germline V gene (reference sequence). After removal of 5 bases from V and 8 bases from J, the junction contained 11 bases not matched to a gene. The CDR3 spans 14 residues. Here the CDR3 DNA reads TGTGCCAGCAGCGCACAGACAGGGACTCGGGGCTACACCTTC. Protein sequence: CASSAQTGTRGYTF.

The rearrangement links TRBV11-2 to TRBJ1-1; D is perhaps TRBD1 (6 bases). V shed 10 bases and J shed 4 bases, with 22 bases lying between them. Germline V CDR1 and CDR2: SGHAT, FQNNGV. The CDR3 contains 15 residues. CDR3 residues: CAISLWGGEVTEAFF. CDR3 DNA sequence: TGTGCCATCAGTTTATGGGGGGGCGAGGTCACTGAAGCTTTCTTT. Drawing the rest from reference TRBV11-2 and TRBJ1-1, the complete variable domain is EAGVAQSPRYKIIEKRQSVAFWCNPISGHATLYWYQQILGQGPKLLIQFQNNGVVDDSQLPKDRFSAERLKGVDSTLKIQPAKLEDSAVYLCAISLWGGEVTEAFFGQGTRLTVV.

In DNA form, the CDR3 reads TGCAGCGTTGTGTTAGGAGGTCTAGCGGAAGGAACAGATACGCAGTATTTT. It codes for CSVVLGGLAEGTDTQYF. The rearrangement joins TRBV29-1 to TRBJ2-3; 7 bases are a match to TRBD2. CDR3 size: 17 residues. Looked up from germline, CDR1 is SQVTM and CDR2 is ANQGSEA. After removal of 4 bases from V and 3 bases from J, the junction contained 16 bases not matched to a gene.

The V and J genes are TRBV13 and TRBJ2-3; 8 nucleotides match TRBD2. With 2 bases clipped from V and 2 bases from J, the junction kept 12 bases outside the gene matches. The CDR3 sequence is 18 residues long. The germline V gene encodes CDR1 PRHDT and CDR2 FYEKMQ (reference sequence). CDR3 sequence reads: CASSLRHGTSRPTDTQYF. The CDR3 DNA sequence: TGTGCCAGCAGCTTACGGCACGGGACTAGTAGGCCCACAGATACGCAGTATTTT.

On this clonotype itself: A much larger clonotype is one base distant, so this may be a read error. V is TRBV12-3 or TRBV12-4 and J is TRBJ2-3, with 10 bases fitting TRBD1. Trimming removed 7 bases from V and 4 bases from J; junction bases left unmatched: 5. This CDR3 has 14 residues. The DNA of the CDR3 is TGTGCCAGCACCGAGACAGGGGGCGCAGATACGCAGTATTTT. This sequence encodes CASTETGGADTQYF.

Notes on this clonotype: The CDR3 does not end in the conserved phenylalanine or tryptophan, so this is likely a read error. The chain has TRBV13 and TRBJ2-5; 8 positions match TRBD1. CDR3 length equals 14 residues. In germline, CDR1 is PRHDT, CDR2 FYEKMQ (reference sequence). V lost 6 bases to trimming and J lost 4 bases; unmatched junction nucleotides: 7. The DNA for the CDR3 is TGTGCCAGCAGGGAGGACAGGGAAGGAGAGACCCAGTACATC. The encoded protein is CASREDREGETQYI.

The chain uses TRBV11-3 and TRBJ2-7; D uncertain. The CDR3 extends over 13 amino acids. From germline, CDR1 is SGHNT and CDR2 YENEEA. The CDR3 DNA reads as TGTGCTGGCAGCTTAGAAGGCCACCACGAGCAGTACTTC. Amino acid sequence: CAGSLEGHHEQYF.

With regard to this clonotype: A much larger clonotype is one base distant, so this may be a read error. J is TRBJ1-4 and V is TRBV6-6; the D is unclear. The CDR3 has 12 residues. The V gene's germline CDR1 is MNHNY and CDR2 SVGAGI (reference sequence). V was pared by 5 bases and J by 8 bases, with 9 bases between. The CDR3: CASSRDLEKLFF. The CDR3 region has the DNA TGTGCCAGCAGTCGAGACTTGGAAAAACTGTTTTTT.

Of note for this clonotype: One end of the junction fails to match germline, which may point to a read error. The chain has TRBV4-1 and TRBJ2-2; a possible D gene is TRBD2 (6 bases). CDR1 is MGHRA, CDR2 YSYEKL, per germline. The CDR3 length is 15 residues. CDR3 loop: CASSPGRINIGELFF. CDR3 nucleotides: TGCGCCAGCAGTCCCGGGAGAATAAACATCGGGGAGCTGTTTTTT.

The J gene is TRBJ1-1, the V gene TRBV4-2; 7 bases agree with TRBD1. V was pared by 7 bases and J by 1 base, with 9 bases of the junction left unmatched. There are 15 residues in the CDR3. Germline values: CDR1 LGHNA, CDR2 YNFKEQ. In DNA, the CDR3 is TGTGCCAGCAACCTACGCGACAGGGCGAACACTGAAGCTTTCTTT. Translated: CASNLRDRANTEAFF.

The chain couples TRBV12-3 or TRBV12-4 to TRBJ2-5; D not certain. The CDR3 is made up of 16 amino acids. The V and J ends lost 2 bases and 5 bases respectively, with 18 bases between them. CDR3 sequence (DNA): TGTGCCAGCAGTTTAAGTTTTATACCCCCTTGGGAGACCCAGTACTTC. It encodes CASSLSFIPPWETQYF.

To note about this clonotype: One end of the junction does not line up with germline, which may come from a read error. The rearrangement uses TRBV11-3 and TRBJ2-2, with a tentative D call TRBD2 (6 bases). CDR1 SGHNT and CDR2 YENEEA come from the germline V gene. The CDR3 extends over 15 amino acids. CDR3 protein: CACSGESGYTGELFF. The CDR3 nucleotides are TGTGCCTGCAGCGGCGAGAGCGGGTACACCGGGGAGCTGTTTTTT.

Of note for this clonotype: This clone may be a read error of a much larger clone one base away. The V and J genes are TRBV12-3 or TRBV12-4 and TRBJ2-4; D remains unclear. Trimming took 11 bases from V and 3 from J, leaving 17 bases between them. The CDR3 totals 14 residues. The CDR3 DNA reads as TGTGCCCGACCCCCAGAGGTGGGCAAAAACATTCAGTACTTC. Translating it yields CARPPEVGKNIQYF.

At least ten counts were recorded for this clonotype. V usage is TRBV4-3 and J usage is TRBJ2-5, with TRBD2 identical over 15 bases. The V gene's germline CDR1 is LGHNA and CDR2 YSLEER. CDR3 length: 16 amino acids. V trimming: 5 bases; J trimming: 5 bases; junction bases outside the gene matches: 6. CDR3 in DNA: TGCGCCAGCAGCTTTGGGACTAGCGGGAGGTCGGAGACCCAGTACTTC. Amino acids: CASSFGTSGRSETQYF.

In regard to this clonotype: The final CDR3 position lacks the conserved phenylalanine or tryptophan, pointing to a likely read error. The chain joins TRBV5-1 to TRBJ2-7, with 8 bases that match TRBD1. J gave up 6 bases and V 4 bases, and 9 bases lay outside the gene matches. The CDR3 is made up of 14 amino acids. Germline assignment: CDR1 SGHRS and CDR2 YFSETQ. CDR3 in amino acids: CASSIEGQGTEQYL. The DNA of the CDR3 is TGCGCCAGCAGCATCGAAGGACAGGGCACCGAGCAGTACTTA.

Note on this clonotype: The junction does not match germline at one end; this may be a read error. This chain links TRBV11-2 with TRBJ1-2; D uncertain. The CDR3 has 13 amino acids. CDR1 is SGHAT and CDR2 is FQNNGV in the germline V gene. The CDR3, as DNA: TGTGCAAGCAGCCTGCGGGCGGTGGGGTGCTACACCTTC. Its protein product is CASSLRAVGCYTF. Based on the CDR3 plus reference TRBV11-2 and TRBJ1-2, the full variable domain is EAGVAQSPRYKIIEKRQSVAFWCNPISGHATLYWYQQILGQGPKLLIQFQNNGVVDDSQLPKDRFSAERLKGVDSTLKIQPAKLEDSAVYLCASSLRAVGCYTFGSGTRLTVV.

This clonotype showed up many times. J is TRBJ1-2 and V is TRBV12-3 or TRBV12-4; no definite D call. This CDR3 has 15 amino acids. The ends were cut back, 1 base at V and 3 bases at J, with 12 bases in the middle. CDR3 sequence reads: CASSLGLSHDYGYTF. DNA for the CDR3: TGTGCCAGCAGTTTAGGTCTCTCCCACGACTATGGCTACACCTTC.

Comment on this clonotype: Lacking the conserved final phenylalanine or tryptophan, this CDR3 likely reflects a read error. This CDR3 reads CASSNLAYEQYL. The CDR3 DNA sequence: TGTGCCAGCAGTAACCTAGCCTACGAGCAGTACCTC. V is TRBV6-6 and J is TRBJ2-7, with D uncertain. The CDR3 sequence is 12 residues long. V dropped 5 bases and J dropped 2 bases, with 7 bases sitting between them. Per the germline V gene, CDR1 is MNHNY and CDR2 is SVGAGI (reference sequence).